These 28 T cell receptor beta chains originate from one sample sequenced in a study of T cells in localized non-small cell lung cancer. Profiling relied on immunoSEQ multiplex PCR, and the TCRdb table lists in-frame clones only, not all of them. The repertoire includes around 41,000 clones, roughly nine tenths of them detected once, and about 6.6% sits in the top ten. Sequenced here: peripheral blood, sampled before any cancer treatment. These TCRs come from a woman aged 18-55 years with stage III lung adenocarcinoma.

The chain combines TRBV5-1 with TRBJ1-6; tentative D call: TRBD1 (5 bases). This CDR3 spans 16 amino acids. Germline V lookup: CDR1 SGHRS, CDR2 YFSETQ. Trimming took 2 bases from V and 0 from J, leaving 9 bases between them. The CDR3 DNA reads as TGCGCCAGCAGCTTCGACAGAAGCTCCTATAATTCACCCCTCCACTTT. Its translation is CASSFDRSSYNSPLHF.

The V call is TRBV11-3, the J call TRBJ2-2; a possible D gene is TRBD2 (6 bases). The CDR3 is made up of 16 amino acids. Per the germline V gene, CDR1 is SGHNT and CDR2 is YENEEA. The ends were cut back, 0 bases at V and 5 bases at J, with 13 bases in the middle. CDR3 sequence (DNA): TGTGCCAGCAGCTTAGATCTAGGCGGGGCGACCGGGGAGCTGTTTTTT. This sequence encodes CASSLDLGGATGELFF.

The chain recombines TRBV29-1 with TRBJ1-1; D uncertain. CDR3 length: 12 amino acids. Germline V gene lookup returns CDR1 SQVTM and CDR2 ANQGSEA. Deletions cut 0 bases from V and 4 bases from J, with 6 bases between. CDR3 protein: CSVEDPGTEAFF. In nucleotides, the CDR3 is TGCAGCGTTGAAGATCCAGGCACTGAAGCTTTCTTT. The full variable domain, completed using reference TRBV29-1 and TRBJ1-1, is SAVISQKPSRDICQRGTSLTIQCQVDSQVTMMFWYRQQPGQSLTLIATANQGSEATYESGFVIDKFPISRPNLTFSTLTVSNMSPEDSSIYLCSVEDPGTEAFFGQGTRLTVV.

This chain connects TRBV28 to TRBJ2-1, with TRBD2 identical over 11 bases. This CDR3 has 15 residues. The V segment lost 6 bases and the J segment 4 bases; nucleotides outside the gene matches: 5. CDR1 and CDR2 from the germline V gene are MDHEN and SYDVKM. In nucleotides, the CDR3 is TGTGCCAGCAGCCCGACTAGCGGGGCTTACAATGAGCAGTTCTTC. Translating gives CASSPTSGAYNEQFF.

This chain uses TRBV6-1 with TRBJ2-4; 7 bases are shared with TRBD1. The CDR3 spans 13 residues. V shed 2 bases and J 9 bases; nucleotides not matched to a gene: 4. CDR1 is MNHNS, CDR2 SASEGT, per germline. The CDR3 DNA reads TGTGCCAGCAGTGAAAACCGACAGGGCATTCAGTACTTC. Residues: CASSENRQGIQYF.

V and J are TRBV30 and TRBJ2-3; D is possibly TRBD2 (5 bases). V lost 2 bases to trimming and J lost 3 bases, with 9 bases between them. The CDR3 extends over 13 amino acids. Germline loops: CDR1 GTSNPN, CDR2 SVGIG (reference sequence). The CDR3 sequence: CAWSIRGTDTQYF. Written as DNA, the CDR3 is TGTGCCTGGAGTATACGGGGTACAGATACGCAGTATTTT.

This clone was recorded a few times. The V call is TRBV5-1, the J call TRBJ2-1; possible D gene TRBD1, 6 bases. From germline, CDR1 is SGHRS and CDR2 YFSETQ. CDR3 length equals 14 residues. V was pared by 6 bases and J by 6 bases, with 16 bases between. The CDR3, as DNA: TGCGCCAGCACCGTACTCGAACAGGGCAATGAGCAGTTCTTC. It yields the protein CASTVLEQGNEQFF.

This clone was recorded a few times. The chain links TRBV7-6 to TRBJ1-1; D might be TRBD1 (5 bases). The CDR3 spans 14 residues. Germline CDR1 is SGHVS and CDR2 is FNYEAQ. V lost 5 bases to trimming and J lost 3 bases, with 13 bases between them. CDR3: CASSANSGHTEAFF. CDR3 DNA: TGTGCCAGCAGCGCCAATTCGGGGCACACTGAAGCTTTCTTT.

This chain uses TRBV7-9 with TRBJ2-3; the D gene is possibly TRBD2 (5 bases). V was clipped by 0 bases and J by 3 bases, with 10 bases between them. Germline V gives CDR1 SEHNR, CDR2 FQNEAQ (reference sequence). This CDR3 is built from 15 residues. CDR3 sequence (DNA): TGTGCCAGCAGCTTAGCTTCGGGGTTAACAGATACGCAGTATTTT. Its protein is CASSLASGLTDTQYF.

The CDR3 bases are TGTGCCAGCAGCCTCGGACTAGCGCTAGATACGCAGTATTTT. This gives the protein CASSLGLALDTQYF. The chain is built from TRBV7-2 and TRBJ2-3, with 9 bases aligning to TRBD2. Germline-derived CDR1 and CDR2 are SGHTA and FQGNSA. The CDR3 loop spans 14 amino acids. V lost 5 bases, J lost 5 bases, and 5 bases stayed unmatched.

This chain links TRBV27 with TRBJ2-3, with D possibly matching TRBD1 (5 bases). CDR1 is MNHEY and CDR2 is SMNVEV in the germline V gene (reference sequence). The CDR3 is 13 amino acids. Trimming pared 7 bases from V and 6 bases from J, leaving 14 bases between. The CDR3 loop reads CASMQGLTDTQYF. CDR3 nucleotide sequence: TGTGCCAGCATGCAGGGATTAACGGATACGCAGTATTTT.

The chain is built from TRBV10-2 and TRBJ1-5; D ambiguous. CDR1 is WSHSY, CDR2 SAAADI, per germline. The CDR3 has 17 residues. V shed 0 bases and J shed 2 bases, with 14 bases lying between them. CDR3 DNA sequence: TGCGCCAGCAGTGAGTCGACTCGGGTAAGCGGCAATCAGCCCCAGCATTTT. As protein: CASSESTRVSGNQPQHF.

This sequence joins TRBV7-8 and TRBJ2-2, with 7 bases that match TRBD2. CDR3 length: 15 amino acids. V was clipped by 5 bases and J by 0 bases; unmatched bases: 3. Germline CDR1 reads SGHVS; CDR2 reads FQNEAQ. Here the CDR3 reads CASSQLASNTGELFF. The DNA for the CDR3 is TGTGCCAGCAGCCAACTAGCGTCGAACACCGGGGAGCTGTTTTTT.

DNA of the CDR3: TGTGCCAGCAGCTGGGGAACAGGGGGCGGGTCCAAAAACATTCAGTACTTC. It specifies CASSWGTGGGSKNIQYF. The rearrangement joins TRBV5-4 to TRBJ2-4; 9 bases fit TRBD1. The junction had 9 bases not matched to a gene; V was cut back by 3 bases and J by 2 bases. The CDR3 consists of 17 residues. CDR1 and CDR2 (germline): SGHNT, YYREEE (reference sequence).

The V call is TRBV2, the J call TRBJ1-1; no reliable D call. Germline CDR1 is SNHLY and CDR2 is FYNNEI. The CDR3 covers 13 residues. The ends were cut back, 1 base at V and 2 bases at J, with 5 bases in the middle. CDR3 sequence reads: CASSEDTNTEAFF. DNA for the CDR3: TGTGCCAGCAGTGAAGACACCAACACTGAAGCTTTCTTT. Using reference TRBV2 and TRBJ1-1 for the parts outside the CDR3, the full variable domain is EPEVTQTPSHQVTQMGQEVILRCVPISNHLYFYWYRQILGQKVEFLVSFYNNEISEKSEIFDDQFSVERPDGSNFTLKIRSTKLEDSAMYFCASSEDTNTEAFFGQGTRLTVV.

V gene TRBV2 combines with J gene TRBJ1-1, with D possibly TRBD1 on 5 matching bases. The V gene lost 4 bases and the J gene lost 4 bases, with 13 bases spanning the gap. The CDR3 is 14 residues long. The germline gives CDR1 SNHLY, CDR2 FYNNEI. CDR3 amino acids: CASSVLDGGTEAFF. CDR3 nucleotide sequence: TGTGCCAGCAGTGTTTTGGACGGGGGCACTGAAGCTTTCTTT.

This chain joins TRBV5-5 and TRBJ1-2; perhaps TRBD1 as D (5 bases). Trimming removed 4 bases at V and 0 bases at J, with 10 bases between. This CDR3 is 14 amino acids long. Germline CDR1 reads SGHKS; CDR2 reads YYEKEE (reference sequence). CDR3 DNA sequence: TGTGCCAGCAGCCGGGACGAAGCTAACTATGGCTACACCTTC. Amino acid sequence: CASSRDEANYGYTF.

Only one count was recorded for this clone. The CDR3 DNA reads TGTGCCAGCAGAGCGACAGGGGCCAGCTCCTACGAGCAGTACTTC. Translated: CASRATGASSYEQYF. The J gene is TRBJ2-7, the V gene TRBV6-1; 8 bases are a match to TRBD1. The ends lost 6 bases at V and 0 bases at J; junction bases unmatched: 7. Germline loops: CDR1 MNHNS, CDR2 SASEGT. This CDR3 region has 15 residues.

CDR3 sequence (DNA): TGTGCCAGCAGCACCTTTACAGGTGCGAAGCATTTT. Its protein product is CASSTFTGAKHF. This sequence joins TRBV6-5 and TRBJ1-5, with a weak D call TRBD1 (5 bases). Germline CDR1 is MNHEY and CDR2 is SVGAGI. The CDR3 length is 12 residues. V was shortened by 6 bases and J by 14 bases, with 17 bases between the two germline ends.

The J gene is TRBJ1-1, the V gene TRBV10-2; tentatively, D is TRBD1 (5 bases). V was pared by 6 bases and J by 2 bases, with 16 bases between. The V gene's germline CDR1 is WSHSY and CDR2 SAAADI. This CDR3 region has 15 residues. CDR3 bases: TGCGCCAGCAGGGGTCGGGGGTTTGGAAACACTGAAGCTTTCTTT. Its translation is CASRGRGFGNTEAFF.

The gene calls are TRBV2 and TRBJ2-2; D is perhaps TRBD1 or TRBD2 (5 bases each). CDR1 and CDR2 (germline): SNHLY, FYNNEI. V lost 7 bases and J 8 bases, leaving 17 bases between the germline ends. There are 14 residues in the CDR3. This CDR3 reads CASNWDPVLGELFF. The CDR3 coding sequence is TGTGCCAGCAACTGGGACCCCGTTTTAGGGGAGCTGTTTTTT. Together with reference TRBV2 and TRBJ2-2, the CDR3 gives the full variable domain: EPEVTQTPSHQVTQMGQEVILRCVPISNHLYFYWYRQILGQKVEFLVSFYNNEISEKSEIFDDQFSVERPDGSNFTLKIRSTKLEDSAMYFCASNWDPVLGELFFGEGSRLTVL.

This clone has more than one count but fewer than ten. The chain couples TRBV10-1 to TRBJ1-5; 8 nucleotides agree with TRBD1. The CDR3 has 13 residues. CDR1 is WNHNN and CDR2 is SYGVQD in the germline V gene (reference sequence). J gave up 6 bases and V 6 bases, and 4 bases lay outside the gene matches. DNA of the CDR3: TGCGCCAGCAGACAGGGGGGTCCTCAGCCCCAGCATTTT. Protein: CASRQGGPQPQHF.

The chain joins TRBV6-5 to TRBJ1-1, with D perhaps TRBD1 (5 bases). There are 13 residues in the CDR3. The V end was cut by 5 bases, the J end by 7 bases, with 14 bases between. Germline loops: CDR1 MNHEY, CDR2 SVGAGI. This chain's CDR3 is CASSQYRGFEAFF. The CDR3 DNA follows: TGTGCCAGCAGTCAGTATAGGGGCTTTGAAGCTTTCTTT.

The chain has TRBV2 and TRBJ2-7; D not resolved. V was clipped by 6 bases and J by 4 bases, with 7 bases between them. Germline V gene lookup returns CDR1 SNHLY and CDR2 FYNNEI. The CDR3 consists of 11 residues. The CDR3 nucleotides are TGTGCCAGCAGCCTATTATACGAGCAGTACTTC. Translation gives CASSLLYEQYF.

This chain links TRBV18 with TRBJ1-1; 7 bases align to TRBD1. Germline CDR1 is KGHSH and CDR2 is LQKENI. The CDR3 is 16 amino acids. V gave up 4 bases and J gave up 1 base; unmatched junction bases: 9. The CDR3, as DNA: TGTGCCAGCTCACTTGGGACAGCCGCATGGAACACTGAAGCTTTCTTT. Its protein product is CASSLGTAAWNTEAFF.

The chain links TRBV29-1 to TRBJ2-7, with 10 bases lining up with TRBD1. The V gene end was trimmed by 6 bases and the J gene end by 6 bases; junction bases not matched to a gene: 8. Germline V lookup: CDR1 SQVTM, CDR2 ANQGSEA. The CDR3 loop spans 13 amino acids. The CDR3 protein is CSVATTGGGEQYF. CDR3 in DNA: TGCAGCGTGGCGACGACAGGGGGCGGCGAGCAGTACTTC.

In this sample, this clone turned up once. The chain has TRBV29-1 and TRBJ1-2; no definite D call. Germline assignment: CDR1 SQVTM and CDR2 ANQGSEA. The CDR3 runs to 13 residues. The V and J ends lost 7 bases and 8 bases respectively, with 20 bases between them. The CDR3 sequence: CSADPGLPSGYTF. The CDR3 DNA sequence: TGCAGCGCTGACCCGGGCCTCCCTTCGGGCTACACCTTC.

CDR3 DNA: TGTGCCAGCAGGGTACTAAACGAAGTGATCAAGCAGTACTTC. Encoded protein: CASRVLNEVIKQYF. This rearrangement joins TRBV2 to TRBJ2-7; D call uncertain. Germline loops: CDR1 SNHLY, CDR2 FYNNEI. This CDR3 has 14 amino acids. V was trimmed by 6 bases and J by 8 bases, leaving 20 bases between them.